The 9 T cell receptor beta chains below were found in one sample sequenced in a study of immune evolution from preneoplasia to lung adenocarcinoma. Clones were sequenced by immunoSEQ multiplex PCR, and TCRdb holds only the in-frame ones, with some missing. This sample has about 41,000 clones, with approximately 79% found just once. Source material: FFPE invasive lung adenocarcinoma tissue. The source is a person aged 55 to 75 with lung adenocarcinoma.

Turning to this clone: At one end, the junction sequence differs from germline, possibly due to a read error. The chain joins TRBV5-3 to TRBJ2-7, with TRBD1 matching over 7 bases. TRBV5-3 is treated as an ORF (open reading frame) with a function not yet certain. There are 15 residues in the CDR3. CDR3 sequence: CASSFRTGEAYEQYF. The CDR3 DNA reads as TGTGCCAGCAGCTTTCGGACAGGAGAAGCCTACGAGCAGTACTTC.

The chain recombines TRBV4-1 with TRBJ2-7; TRBD2 might be the D (5 bases). V shed 2 bases and J shed 3 bases, with 11 bases lying between them. The CDR3 runs to 14 residues. In germline, CDR1 is MGHRA, CDR2 YSYEKL. The CDR3 loop reads CASSQLDGIYEQYF. The CDR3 DNA reads as TGCGCCAGCAGCCAACTGGACGGGATCTACGAGCAGTACTTC.

The chain has TRBV19 and TRBJ1-2, with D uncertain. The CDR3 totals 13 residues. V shed 5 bases and J shed 2 bases, with 9 bases lying between them. CDR1 and CDR2 from the germline V gene are LNHDA and SQIVND (reference sequence). The CDR3 reads CASSFFGNYGYTF. CDR3 coding DNA: TGTGCCAGTAGTTTCTTCGGGAACTATGGCTACACCTTC.

This chain uses TRBV11-3 with TRBJ2-5, with D uncertain. Between the trimmed V and J ends, which lost 0 bases and 5 bases, there was a span of 10 bases. This CDR3 has 14 amino acids. Germline V lookup: CDR1 SGHNT, CDR2 YENEEA. CDR3 amino acids: CASSLDWSRETQYF. The CDR3 coding sequence is TGTGCCAGCAGCTTAGATTGGTCCAGGGAGACCCAGTACTTC.

V and J are TRBV19 and TRBJ1-1; D gene unclear. V dropped 6 bases and J dropped 2 bases, with 7 bases sitting between them. The length of the CDR3 is 12 residues. Germline CDR1 and CDR2: LNHDA and SQIVND (reference sequence). The CDR3 loop reads CASRTGNTEAFF. The CDR3 region has the DNA TGTGCCAGTAGGACGGGAAACACTGAAGCTTTCTTT.

Details on this clone: Without the conserved terminal phenylalanine or tryptophan, this CDR3 likely stems from a read error. The DNA is omitted, as the CDR3 cannot be located on it reliably, and the CDR3 follows TCRdb's listing. The chain uses TRBV5-3 and TRBJ1-4; the table gives TRBD1 as D, unverified against the DNA. TRBV5-3 qualifies as an ORF whose function is uncertain. Including both end residues, the CDR3 is 14 amino acids long. CDR3 protein: CARSLVRTGGAFGL.

V and J are TRBV5-6 and TRBJ1-5; D remains ambiguous. The V gene's germline CDR1 is SGHDT and CDR2 YYEEEE. The CDR3 length is 13 residues. Deletions cut 2 bases from V and 7 bases from J, with 10 bases between. DNA of the CDR3: TGTGCCAGCAGCTTAAACGCGGCCCAGCCCCAGCATTTT. It yields the protein CASSLNAAQPQHF. Variable domain in full (rest from reference TRBV5-6 and TRBJ1-5): DAGVTQSPTHLIKTRGQQVTLRCSPKSGHDTVSWYQQALGQGPQFIFQYYEEEERQRGNFPDRFSGHQFPNYSSELNVNALLLGDSALYLCASSLNAAQPQHFGDGTRLSIL.

The table lists this clone with a count of one. This chain links TRBV7-8 with TRBJ2-2; TRBD2 matches 9 bases. This CDR3 spans 17 amino acids. The germline V gene has CDR1 SGHVS and CDR2 FQNEAQ. Trimming removed 5 bases from V and 5 bases from J; junction bases left unmatched: 12. The CDR3 spells CASSPARTSARTGELFF. The CDR3 region has the DNA TGTGCCAGCAGCCCGGCGCGGACTAGCGCGAGGACCGGGGAGCTGTTTTTT.

The chain has TRBV5-1 and TRBJ1-1; the D is unclear. The germline CDR1 and CDR2 sequences are SGHRS and YFSETQ. The V end lost 1 base, the J end lost 5 bases, and 12 bases lay between the germline ends. CDR3 length: 14 residues. Here the CDR3 reads CASSLSGVETEAFF. The CDR3 nucleotides are TGCGCCAGCAGCTTGTCCGGGGTCGAGACTGAAGCTTTCTTT. Full variable domain (rest looked up from reference TRBV5-1 and TRBJ1-1): KAGVTQTPRYLIKTRGQQVTLSCSPISGHRSVSWYQQTPGQGLQFLFEYFSETQRNKGNFPGRFSGRQFSNSRSEMNVSTLELGDSALYLCASSLSGVETEAFFGQGTRLTVV.